The 13 T cell receptor beta chains given below trace back to one sample, sequenced in a study of blood T cell repertoires in COVID-19. Using immunoSEQ multiplex PCR, the repertoire was profiled, and TCRdb retains in-frame clones only, with some absent. Seen here are 180,000 or so clones, around four fifths observed once, and the top ten hold about 4.6%. The sample taken for sequencing was PBMCs or T cells enriched from blood (not recorded which). These receptors all stem from a woman aged 45-65 years who had recovered from COVID-19.

This clone was observed a single time. This chain links TRBV20-1 with TRBJ1-5; D gene unclear. The CDR3 is made up of 13 amino acids. Trimming pared 3 bases from V and 6 bases from J, leaving 12 bases between. CDR1 is DFQATT, CDR2 SNEGSKA, per germline (reference sequence). CDR3 bases: TGCAGTGCTAGTTCCGGGAGCGCTCAGCCCCAGCATTTT. The encoded protein is CSASSGSAQPQHF.

This chain connects TRBV2 to TRBJ2-3; 11 bases agree with TRBD2. The germline CDR1 and CDR2 sequences are SNHLY and FYNNEI. Trimming took 8 bases from V and 4 from J; bases not matched to a gene: 2. This CDR3 contains 13 residues. The CDR3 loop is CASGSGGADTQYF. DNA for the CDR3: TGTGCCAGCGGTAGCGGGGGGGCAGATACGCAGTATTTT.

The chain uses TRBV30 and TRBJ1-1; TRBD1 aligns across 7 bases. This CDR3 has 13 residues. The V segment lost 8 bases and the J segment 0 bases; nucleotides outside the gene matches: 6. Per germline, CDR1 GTSNPN and CDR2 SVGIG (reference sequence). CDR3 bases: TGTGCCGCCCAGGGACAGATGAACACTGAAGCTTTCTTT. Its translation: CAAQGQMNTEAFF.

The V gene is TRBV4-3, the J gene TRBJ2-1; D may be TRBD2 (5 bases). Trimming stripped 5 bases from V and 9 bases from J, with 17 bases between. The CDR3 loop spans 14 amino acids. Germline lookup yields CDR1 LGHNA and CDR2 YSLEER. The CDR3 DNA follows: TGCGCCAGCAGCTCCCCCGTGACCCGGGGTGAGCAGTTCTTC. Translated: CASSSPVTRGEQFF.

This chain uses TRBV12-5 with TRBJ2-2; possible D gene TRBD1, 6 bases. V gave up 11 bases and J gave up 4 bases, with 20 bases separating them. This CDR3 has 15 amino acids. CDR1 and CDR2 from the germline V gene are LGHNT and FRNRAP. CDR3 sequence (DNA): TGTGCTGGTCGCTCTAGAAGGGGGAGCACCGGGGAGCTGTTTTTT. This sequence encodes CAGRSRRGSTGELFF.

The rearrangement links TRBV18 to TRBJ2-5; D is possibly TRBD2 (6 bases). The CDR3 consists of 15 residues. CDR1 is KGHSH and CDR2 is LQKENI in the germline V gene. The V gene lost 3 bases and the J gene lost 1 base, with 12 bases spanning the gap. CDR3: CASSPAHGGQETQYF. The CDR3 nucleotides are TGTGCCAGCTCACCGGCCCACGGGGGCCAAGAGACCCAGTACTTC. The variable domain in full, completed from reference TRBV18 and TRBJ2-5, reads NAGVMQNPRHLVRRRGQEARLRCSPMKGHSHVYWYRQLPEEGLKFMVYLQKENIIDESGMPKERFSAEFPKEGPSILRIQQVVRGDSAAYFCASSPAHGGQETQYFGPGTRLLVL.

The chain joins TRBV5-4 to TRBJ1-4; 9 bases agree with TRBD1. The J segment lost 8 bases and the V segment lost 1 base, leaving 6 bases of the junction unmatched. Looked up from germline, CDR1 is SGHNT and CDR2 is YYREEE (reference sequence). The CDR3 covers 15 residues. The DNA of the CDR3 is TGTGCCAGCAGCTTGTTGGACAGGGGCGGAGAAAAACTGTTTTTT. Translated, it gives CASSLLDRGGEKLFF. Combining the CDR3 with reference TRBV5-4 and TRBJ1-4 gives the whole variable domain ETGVTQSPTHLIKTRGQQVTLRCSSQSGHNTVSWYQQALGQGPQFIFQYYREEENGRGNFPPRFSGLQFPNYSSELNVNALELDDSALYLCASSLLDRGGEKLFFGSGTQLSVL.

This clone was seen only once. The CDR3 protein is CASRGGRMAFF. DNA for the CDR3: TGTGCCAGCAGAGGGGGCAGGATGGCTTTCTTT. The chain couples TRBV2 to TRBJ1-1; 7 bases fit TRBD1. V lost 6 bases and J lost 11; bases outside the gene matches: 6. Germline-derived CDR1 and CDR2 are SNHLY and FYNNEI. This CDR3 is built from 11 residues.

The chain has TRBV7-2 and TRBJ2-4; 7 bases are a match to TRBD2. Trimming cost V 1 base and J 8 bases; bases outside gene matches: 8. Germline V gene data show CDR1 as SGHTA and CDR2 as FQGNSA. The CDR3 is 15 residues long. CDR3 in DNA: TGTGCCAGCAGCTTAGTGGGAGGGGAAGGGCACATTCAGTACTTC. Its translation: CASSLVGGEGHIQYF. Full variable domain (missing parts from reference TRBV7-2 and TRBJ2-4): GAGVSQSPSNKVTEKGKDVELRCDPISGHTALYWYRQSLGQGLEFLIYFQGNSAPDKSGLPSDRFSAERTGGSVSTLTIQRTQQEDSAVYLCASSLVGGEGHIQYFGAGTRLSVL.

The chain links TRBV18 to TRBJ2-3, with 11 bases matching TRBD1. Germline V lookup: CDR1 KGHSH, CDR2 LQKENI. This CDR3 contains 15 residues. The V and J ends lost 6 bases and 2 bases, in that order; junction bases with no gene match: 4. CDR3 in amino acids: CASSWTGGVTDTQYF. The CDR3 DNA sequence: TGTGCCAGCTCGTGGACAGGGGGCGTCACAGATACGCAGTATTTT.

This clone has just a few counts. The V call is TRBV24-1, the J call TRBJ1-2; maybe TRBD1 (6 bases). Trimming took 4 bases from V and 2 from J, leaving 13 bases between them. CDR1 and CDR2 (germline): KGHDR, SFDVKD. This CDR3 region has 15 residues. The CDR3 here is CATSERSTGNYGYTF. Here the CDR3 DNA reads TGTGCCACCAGTGAGCGAAGCACAGGGAACTATGGCTACACCTTC.

The chain uses TRBV4-2 and TRBJ1-5; D gene uncertain. CDR3 size: 14 residues. Per germline, CDR1 LGHNA and CDR2 YNFKEQ. V was pared by 1 base and J by 5 bases, with 9 bases between. As DNA, the CDR3 is TGTGCCAGCAGCCAAGGGAACAGCCATCAGCCCCAGCATTTT. It yields the protein CASSQGNSHQPQHF.

The J gene is TRBJ2-5, the V gene TRBV29-1; 11 bases are shared with TRBD1. J lost 6 bases, V lost 6 bases, and 6 bases had no gene match. The germline V gene encodes CDR1 SQVTM and CDR2 ANQGSEA. The CDR3 loop spans 13 amino acids. The CDR3 sequence: CSVGQGAGKTQYF. DNA for the CDR3: TGCAGCGTAGGACAGGGGGCAGGAAAGACCCAGTACTTC. Variable domain in full (rest from reference TRBV29-1 and TRBJ2-5): SAVISQKPSRDICQRGTSLTIQCQVDSQVTMMFWYRQQPGQSLTLIATANQGSEATYESGFVIDKFPISRPNLTFSTLTVSNMSPEDSSIYLCSVGQGAGKTQYFGPGTRLLVL.